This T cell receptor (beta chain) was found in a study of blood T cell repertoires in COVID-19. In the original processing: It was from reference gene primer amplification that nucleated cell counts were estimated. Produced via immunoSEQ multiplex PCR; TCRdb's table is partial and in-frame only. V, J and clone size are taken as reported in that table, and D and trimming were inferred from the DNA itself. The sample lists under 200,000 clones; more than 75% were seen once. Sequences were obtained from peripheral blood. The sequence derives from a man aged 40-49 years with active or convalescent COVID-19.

The CDR3 loop is CASRPGTSGPNEQFF. The CDR3, as DNA: TGTGCCAGCAGACCAGGGACTAGCGGGCCCAATGAGCAGTTCTTC. The V and J genes are TRBV27 and TRBJ2-1; TRBD2 matches at 12 bases. Trimming took 6 bases from V and 6 from J; bases not matched to a gene: 6. Germline CDR1 MNHEY, CDR2 SMNVEV (reference sequence). The CDR3 is made up of 15 amino acids.